This entry concerns a single T cell receptor (beta chain). Its specificity is not known. The sample belongs to a study of T cell repertoires in cytomegalovirus infection. Study in general: CMV infection and matching HLA type were both indicated by public TCR beta signatures.

One entry per CDR3 protein results from TCRdb running MiXCR on the reads. There are fewer than 350,000 distinct CDR3 sequences in the sample; about a sixth occur only once, and about 12% lies in the top ten. Whole-study findings and limits: The cumulative frequency of public TCR beta families distinguished individuals who carried CMV together with the relevant HLA. It was HLA-C-restricted CMV-specific TCR beta clonotypes that dominated the response ex vivo.

The CDR3 totals 14 residues. From germline, CDR1 is SGHRS and CDR2 YFSETQ. Trimming took 1 base from V and 7 from J; bases not matched to a gene: 2. The chain joins TRBV5-1 to TRBJ2-2; TRBD1 aligns across 9 bases. This clonotype originated in a human donor in good health (CMV status not recorded). Some clones in this sample may be carry-over from other donors' samples. The sample consisted of PBMCs. CDR3 loop: CASSLTGGVGELFF. CDR3 DNA: TGCGCCAGCAGCTTGACAGGGGGCGTCGGGGAGCTGTTTTTT.